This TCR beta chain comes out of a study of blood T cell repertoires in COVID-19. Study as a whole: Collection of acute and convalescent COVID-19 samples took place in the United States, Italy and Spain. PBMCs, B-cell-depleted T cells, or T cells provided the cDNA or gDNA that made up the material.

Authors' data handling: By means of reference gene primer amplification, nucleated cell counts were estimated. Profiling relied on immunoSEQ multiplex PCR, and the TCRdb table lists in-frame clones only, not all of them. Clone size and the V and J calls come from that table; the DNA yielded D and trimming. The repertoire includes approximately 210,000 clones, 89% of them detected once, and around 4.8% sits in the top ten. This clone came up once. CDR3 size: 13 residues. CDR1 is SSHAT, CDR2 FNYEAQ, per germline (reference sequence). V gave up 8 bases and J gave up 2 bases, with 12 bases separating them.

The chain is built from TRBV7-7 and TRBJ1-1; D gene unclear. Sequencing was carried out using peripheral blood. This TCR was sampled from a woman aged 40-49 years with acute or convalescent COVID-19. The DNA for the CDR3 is TGTGCCAGCGTCGCCAGGCTCAACACTGAAGCTTTCTTT. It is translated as CASVARLNTEAFF.